Below, 16 T cell receptor beta chains from the same sample are listed, as sequenced in a study of blood T cells in healthy people across ages (dated by TCRdb to between 2015 and 2016). The library was generated by 5' RACE. Sequencing used an Illumina HiSeq 2500. The second PCR ran for roughly 7 to 12 cycles and used a J-beta primer mix along with a sample-barcoded 5' primer. The raw public reads went through TCRdb reprocessing: fastp at Q25, MiXCR clone calling, in-frame beta chains kept. Identical CDR3 proteins give one entry, which carries the most common genes and DNA. Across this sample there are some 750,000 distinct CDR3 sequences, with about a fifth seen only once. Around a fifth of the sample is held by the ten biggest clonotypes. Sample: blood. The receptors originated from a man between 65 and 85 years old in good health.

This clonotype has a count of ten or more. This chain joins TRBV12-5 and TRBJ2-3; unclear D gene. Trimming took 3 bases from V and 4 from J, leaving 11 bases between them. This CDR3 region has 14 residues. Germline V gene data show CDR1 as LGHNT and CDR2 as FRNRAP. The CDR3 loop is CASGFGSRSDTQYF. CDR3 bases: TGTGCTAGTGGTTTTGGCTCCAGGTCAGATACGCAGTATTTT.

The table lists this clonotype with a few counts. The chain has TRBV6-6 and TRBJ2-1; possibly TRBD1 for D (6 bases). This CDR3 is built from 13 residues. Germline CDR1 MNHNY, CDR2 SVGAGI (reference sequence). V dropped 4 bases and J dropped 9 bases, with 13 bases sitting between them. The CDR3 region has the DNA TGTGCCAGCAGTTTCACCACAGGGCTTGAGCAGTTCTTC. Its protein product is CASSFTTGLEQFF.

The CDR3 spells CASSLRTGSVETQYF. The CDR3 coding sequence is TGTGCCAGCAGTCTTCGAACGGGTAGTGTGGAGACCCAGTACTTC. The genes are TRBV28 and TRBJ2-5; D call uncertain. The CDR3 is 15 amino acids. From germline, CDR1 is MDHEN and CDR2 SYDVKM. Between the trimmed V and J ends, which lost 5 bases and 5 bases, there was a span of 18 bases.

The chain links TRBV28 to TRBJ2-4, with D hard to call. The CDR3 has 14 residues. V gave up 5 bases and J gave up 10 bases, with 18 bases separating them. Germline lookup yields CDR1 MDHEN and CDR2 SYDVKM. CDR3 bases: TGTGCCAGCAGTCCCTCCATATCGGTGAGGATTCAGTACTTC. Amino acid sequence: CASSPSISVRIQYF.

The CDR3 is CASSLAGGGLYGYTF. Here the CDR3 DNA reads TGTGCCAGCAGCTTGGCCGGAGGGGGGCTCTATGGCTACACCTTC. The chain employs TRBV5-6 and TRBJ1-2; TRBD1 might be the D (6 bases). Looked up from germline, CDR1 is SGHDT and CDR2 is YYEEEE. V was shortened by 0 bases and J by 4 bases, with 13 bases between the two germline ends. This CDR3 spans 15 amino acids.

This clonotype came up a few times. The rearrangement links TRBV7-2 to TRBJ2-5, with 9 nucleotides matching TRBD1. Germline CDR1 and CDR2: SGHTA and FQGNSA. The CDR3 is 17 amino acids. The V segment lost 6 bases and the J segment 5 bases; nucleotides outside the gene matches: 16. CDR3 protein: CASRSDRDREFSETQYF. In nucleotides, the CDR3 is TGTGCCAGCAGATCAGACCGGGACAGGGAATTTAGCGAGACCCAGTACTTC.

There are a few counts of this clonotype. The gene calls are TRBV29-1 and TRBJ2-1; 9 nucleotides align to TRBD2. The CDR3 is made up of 16 amino acids. Trimming took 3 bases from V and 1 from J; bases not matched to a gene: 7. CDR1 is SQVTM and CDR2 is ANQGSEA in the germline V gene. The CDR3 sequence is CSVDGLAGSSYNEQFF. The CDR3 nucleotides read TGCAGCGTTGACGGGCTAGCGGGATCGTCCTACAATGAGCAGTTCTTC.

This clonotype was detected ten times or more. The chain recombines TRBV7-2 with TRBJ1-5; D is unclear. The V end lost 2 bases, the J end lost 0 bases, and 11 bases lay between the germline ends. The CDR3 runs 16 residues. Germline loops: CDR1 SGHTA, CDR2 FQGNSA. The CDR3 sequence: CASSLWGEYSNQPQHF. CDR3 nucleotides: TGTGCCAGCAGCTTATGGGGAGAATATAGCAATCAGCCCCAGCATTTT.

This clonotype turned up a few times. V usage is TRBV10-3 and J usage is TRBJ2-5; 7 nucleotides match TRBD1. The trim removed 8 bases at V and 5 bases at J, leaving 8 bases unmatched. The CDR3 extends over 13 amino acids. Germline CDR1 reads ENHRY; CDR2 reads SYGVKD. The CDR3 here is CAIRTTGDETQYF. The CDR3 nucleotides read TGTGCCATCCGGACCACAGGGGACGAGACCCAGTACTTC.

For this clonotype: At one end, the junction sequence differs from germline, possibly due to a read error. The chain recombines TRBV20-1 with TRBJ1-1, with D unclear. CDR3 length equals 13 residues. Germline V CDR1 and CDR2: DFQATT, SNEGSKA (reference sequence). CDR3 sequence (DNA): TGCAGGCTAGGGATGTTGAAGAACCCTGAAGCTTTCTTT. It specifies CRLGMLKNPEAFF.

This chain uses TRBV5-1 with TRBJ1-2; D is unresolved. V was shortened by 0 bases and J by 4 bases, with 22 bases between the two germline ends. From germline, CDR1 is SGHRS and CDR2 YFSETQ. The CDR3 is 18 residues long. CDR3 region: CASSLELAGFPSSYGYTF. CDR3 bases: TGCGCCAGCAGCTTGGAATTGGCCGGGTTTCCCTCCAGCTATGGCTACACCTTC. Variable domain in full (rest from reference TRBV5-1 and TRBJ1-2): KAGVTQTPRYLIKTRGQQVTLSCSPISGHRSVSWYQQTPGQGLQFLFEYFSETQRNKGNFPGRFSGRQFSNSRSEMNVSTLELGDSALYLCASSLELAGFPSSYGYTFGSGTRLTVV.

This clonotype was seen a few times. The chain carries TRBV20-1 and TRBJ2-4, with D perhaps being TRBD1 or TRBD2 (5 bases each). CDR3 length equals 17 residues. CDR1 and CDR2 from the germline V gene are DFQATT and SNEGSKA (reference sequence). Trimming removed 3 bases from V and 0 bases from J, with 18 bases in between. The CDR3 coding sequence is TGCAGTGCTAGTCTGATGAGGGGAACCCTAGCCAAAAACATTCAGTACTTC. Translation gives CSASLMRGTLAKNIQYF.

This clonotype was seen a handful of times. The chain is built from TRBV7-2 and TRBJ1-1, with unresolved D. CDR3 length equals 14 residues. CDR1 and CDR2 (germline): SGHTA, FQGNSA. V lost 2 bases to trimming and J lost 5 bases, with 12 bases between them. The CDR3: CASSLFSEGTEAFF. The CDR3 region has the DNA TGTGCCAGCAGCTTATTCTCGGAGGGAACTGAAGCTTTCTTT.

This clonotype was detected only a few times. The J gene is TRBJ1-5, the V gene TRBV20-1, with unresolved D. The length of the CDR3 is 13 residues. Germline V gene data show CDR1 as DFQATT and CDR2 as SNEGSKA (reference sequence). CDR3 protein: CRAAADPNQPQHF. The CDR3 DNA reads TGCAGGGCCGCGGCCGACCCCAATCAGCCCCAGCATTTT.

The rearrangement links TRBV6-6 to TRBJ1-1; D remains unclear. V lost 0 bases to trimming and J lost 0 bases, with 8 bases between them. The CDR3 length is 15 residues. In germline, CDR1 is MNHNY, CDR2 SVGAGI (reference sequence). CDR3 in amino acids: CASSYSRQMNTEAFF. The CDR3 bases are TGTGCCAGCAGTTACTCGAGACAAATGAACACTGAAGCTTTCTTT.

The chain couples TRBV30 to TRBJ2-5; D not resolved. Trimming removed 4 bases from V and 5 bases from J, with 17 bases in between. CDR3 length: 14 residues. Germline V gene sequence: CDR1 GTSNPN, CDR2 SVGIG (reference sequence). For the CDR3, the DNA is TGTGCCTGGAACCTCGGACCCGTCGCCGAGACCCAGTACTTC. Its translation is CAWNLGPVAETQYF.